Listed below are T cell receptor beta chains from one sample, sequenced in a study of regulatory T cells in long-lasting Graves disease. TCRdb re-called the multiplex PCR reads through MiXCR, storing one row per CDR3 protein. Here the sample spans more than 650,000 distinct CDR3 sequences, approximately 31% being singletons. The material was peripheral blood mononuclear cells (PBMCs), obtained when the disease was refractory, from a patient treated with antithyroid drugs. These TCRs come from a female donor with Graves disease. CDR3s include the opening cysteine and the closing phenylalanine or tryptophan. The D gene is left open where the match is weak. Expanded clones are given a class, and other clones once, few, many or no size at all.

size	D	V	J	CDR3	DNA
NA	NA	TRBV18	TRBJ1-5	CASSQSDRWNQPQHF	TGTGCCAGCTCACAGAGTGACAGGTGGAATCAGCCCCAGCATTTT
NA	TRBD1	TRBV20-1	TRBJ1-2	CSARDRGTGGDGYTF	TGCAGTGCTAGAGATCGGGGGACAGGGGGGGATGGCTACACCTTC
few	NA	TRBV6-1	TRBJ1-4	CASTKRGSNEKLFF	TGTGCCAGCACCAAGAGGGGGAGTAATGAAAAACTGTTTTTT
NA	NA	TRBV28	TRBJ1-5	CASSLILVSGNQPQHF	TGTGCCAGCAGTTTAATCCTTGTTAGCGGCAATCAGCCCCAGCATTTT
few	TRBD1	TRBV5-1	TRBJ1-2	CASSFRQGNGYTF	TGCGCCAGCAGCTTTAGACAGGGAAACGGCTACACCTTC
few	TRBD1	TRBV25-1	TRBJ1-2	CASSARDRFYGYTF	TGTGCCAGCAGTGCCCGGGACAGGTTCTATGGCTACACCTTC
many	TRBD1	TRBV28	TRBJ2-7	CASRVLTGALYEQYF	TGTGCCAGCAGGGTACTAACAGGGGCACTTTACGAGCAGTACTTC
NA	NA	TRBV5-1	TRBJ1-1	CASSSTSQGFLNTEAFF	TGTGCCAGCAGCTCGACGAGTCAGGGGTTTTTGAACACTGAAGCTTTCTTT
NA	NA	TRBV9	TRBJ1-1	CASSASGHGNTEAFF	TGTGCCAGCAGCGCCTCGGGACACGGAAACACTGAAGCTTTCTTT
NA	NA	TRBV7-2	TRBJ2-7	CASSLRADPYEQYF	TGTGCCAGCAGCTTACGGGCGGATCCTTACGAGCAGTACTTC